This passage covers 8 T cell receptor beta chains from one sample sequenced in a study of control samples from healthy donors and cancer patients. Here immunoSEQ multiplex PCR was the method, and the copy in TCRdb shows in-frame clones only, minus some. The sample records roughly 120,000 clones, around 88% being singletons. What was sequenced was blood. The source is a middle-aged man in good health.

The V and J genes are TRBV5-6 and TRBJ2-3; TRBD1 might be the D (6 bases). This CDR3 has 16 amino acids. V lost 1 base to trimming and J lost 1 base, with 13 bases between them. The germline V gene encodes CDR1 SGHDT and CDR2 YYEEEE. CDR3 in DNA: TGTGCCAGCAGCTTGTTTTTGGGGGCCGGCACAGATACGCAGTATTTT. Translating gives CASSLFLGAGTDTQYF.

The J gene is TRBJ1-2, the V gene TRBV29-1; 8 bases agree with TRBD1. The J segment lost 8 bases and the V segment lost 4 bases, leaving 6 bases of the junction unmatched. CDR1 is SQVTM, CDR2 ANQGSEA, per germline. The CDR3 sequence is 12 residues long. The CDR3 loop reads CSVADRGGGYTF. In nucleotides, the CDR3 is TGCAGCGTTGCAGACAGGGGAGGCGGCTACACCTTC.

The rearrangement uses TRBV10-3 and TRBJ1-5, with D tentatively TRBD1 (5 bases). Germline lookup yields CDR1 ENHRY and CDR2 SYGVKD. Trimming stripped 6 bases from V and 4 bases from J, with 13 bases between. The CDR3 has 14 residues. This CDR3 reads CAISAGGRNQPQHF. Written as DNA, the CDR3 is TGTGCCATCAGCGCCGGGGGGAGGAATCAGCCCCAGCATTTT.

The chain carries TRBV18 and TRBJ2-7; D uncertain. CDR3 length: 15 residues. Per germline, CDR1 KGHSH and CDR2 LQKENI. The V and J ends lost 3 bases and 6 bases respectively, with 18 bases between them. The CDR3 DNA is TGTGCCAGCTCACCTCCGCCGGGTATGGGCGGCGAGCAGTACTTC. Residues: CASSPPPGMGGEQYF.

The CDR3 reads CAVKQGVFYEQYF. The CDR3 nucleotides read TGTGCCGTCAAGCAGGGGGTCTTCTACGAGCAGTACTTC. The chain joins TRBV30 to TRBJ2-7, with 7 positions matching TRBD1. Germline V gene data show CDR1 as GTSNPN and CDR2 as SVGIG (reference sequence). V trimming: 8 bases; J trimming: 3 bases; junction bases outside the gene matches: 10. The CDR3 runs to 13 residues.

This clone has only one observation. The CDR3 spells CASSYTSSYNEQFF. As DNA, the CDR3 is TGTGCCAGCAGTTATACATCCTCCTACAATGAGCAGTTCTTC. The chain has TRBV6-5 and TRBJ2-1; no reliable D call. Trimming stripped 3 bases from V and 0 bases from J, with 6 bases between. This CDR3 contains 14 residues. From germline, CDR1 is MNHEY and CDR2 SVGAGI.

This clone showed up just a few times. The CDR3 sequence: CASSFTGEQFF. The CDR3 DNA reads TGTGCCAGCAGTTTTACAGGGGAGCAGTTCTTC. This chain joins TRBV12-3 or TRBV12-4 and TRBJ2-1, with D possibly matching TRBD1 (6 bases). There are 11 residues in the CDR3. The ends were cut back, 3 bases at V and 10 bases at J, with 7 bases in the middle.

V usage is TRBV28 and J usage is TRBJ2-3, with a weak D call TRBD1 (7 bases). V lost 3 bases and J lost 0, with 13 bases in between. The germline CDR1 and CDR2 sequences are MDHEN and SYDVKM. The CDR3 consists of 16 residues. Here the CDR3 DNA reads TGTGCCAGCAGTTTCCCGCGGGACAGAAGCACAGATACGCAGTATTTT. Amino acids: CASSFPRDRSTDTQYF. Full variable domain (rest looked up from reference TRBV28 and TRBJ2-3): DVKVTQSSRYLVKRTGEKVFLECVQDMDHENMFWYRQDPGLGLRLIYFSYDVKMKEKGDIPEGYSVSREKKERFSLILESASTNQTSMYLCASSFPRDRSTDTQYFGPGTRLTVL.